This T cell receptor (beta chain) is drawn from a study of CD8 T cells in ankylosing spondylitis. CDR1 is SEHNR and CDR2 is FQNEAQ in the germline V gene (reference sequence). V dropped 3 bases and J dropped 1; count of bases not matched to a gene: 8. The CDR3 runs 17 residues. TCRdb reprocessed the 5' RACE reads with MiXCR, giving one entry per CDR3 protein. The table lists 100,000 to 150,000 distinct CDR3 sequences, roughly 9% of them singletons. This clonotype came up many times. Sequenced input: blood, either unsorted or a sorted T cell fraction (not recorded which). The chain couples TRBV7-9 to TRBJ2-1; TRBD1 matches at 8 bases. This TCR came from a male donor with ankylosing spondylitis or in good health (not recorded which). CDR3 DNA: TGTGCCAGCAGCTTGGGGGCCGGGACAGGTTCCTACAATGAGCAGTTCTTC. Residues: CASSLGAGTGSYNEQFF.